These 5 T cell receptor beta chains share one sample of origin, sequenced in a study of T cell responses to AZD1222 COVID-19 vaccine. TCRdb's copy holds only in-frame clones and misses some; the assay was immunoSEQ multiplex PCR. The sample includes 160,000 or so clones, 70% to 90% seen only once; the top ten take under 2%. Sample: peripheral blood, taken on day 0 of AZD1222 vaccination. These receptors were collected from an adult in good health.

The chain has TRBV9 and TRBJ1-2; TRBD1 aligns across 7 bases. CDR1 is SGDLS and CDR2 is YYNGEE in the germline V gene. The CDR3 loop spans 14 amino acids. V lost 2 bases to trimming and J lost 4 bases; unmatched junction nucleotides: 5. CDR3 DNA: TGTGCCAGCAGCGTTCTACAGGGGAGCTATGGCTACACCTTC. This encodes CASSVLQGSYGYTF.

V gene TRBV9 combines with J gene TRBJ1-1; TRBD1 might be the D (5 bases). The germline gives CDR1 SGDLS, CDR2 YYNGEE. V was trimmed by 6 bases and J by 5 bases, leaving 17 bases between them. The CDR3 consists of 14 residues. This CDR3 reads CASTGPGVTTEAFF. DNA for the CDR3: TGTGCCAGCACGGGGCCGGGGGTAACAACTGAAGCTTTCTTT. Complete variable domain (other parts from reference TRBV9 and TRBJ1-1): DSGVTQTPKHLITATGQRVTLRCSPRSGDLSVYWYQQSLDQGLQFLIQYYNGEERAKGNILERFSAQQFPDLHSELNLSSLELGDSALYFCASTGPGVTTEAFFGQGTRLTVV.

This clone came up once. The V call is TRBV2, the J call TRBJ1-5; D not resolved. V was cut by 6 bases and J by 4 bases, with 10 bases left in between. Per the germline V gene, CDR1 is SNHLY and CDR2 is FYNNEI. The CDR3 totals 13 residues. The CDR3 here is CASRLGSNQPQHF. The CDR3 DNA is TGTGCCAGCAGGCTAGGATCAAATCAGCCCCAGCATTTT.

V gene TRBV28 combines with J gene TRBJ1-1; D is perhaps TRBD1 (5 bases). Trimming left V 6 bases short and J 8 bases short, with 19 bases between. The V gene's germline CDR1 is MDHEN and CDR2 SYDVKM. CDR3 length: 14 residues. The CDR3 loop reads CASSPGARAQEAFF. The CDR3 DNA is TGTGCCAGCAGCCCCGGGGCAAGGGCCCAGGAAGCTTTCTTT. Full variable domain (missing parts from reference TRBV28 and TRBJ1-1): DVKVTQSSRYLVKRTGEKVFLECVQDMDHENMFWYRQDPGLGLRLIYFSYDVKMKEKGDIPEGYSVSREKKERFSLILESASTNQTSMYLCASSPGARAQEAFFGQGTRLTVV.

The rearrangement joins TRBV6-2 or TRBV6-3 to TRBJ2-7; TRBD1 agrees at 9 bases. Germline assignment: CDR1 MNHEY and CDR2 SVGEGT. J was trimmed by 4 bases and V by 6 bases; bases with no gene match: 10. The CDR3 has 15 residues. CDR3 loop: CASSSSTGGGYEQYV. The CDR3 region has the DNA TGTGCCAGCAGCTCGTCAACAGGGGGCGGGTACGAGCAGTACGTC.